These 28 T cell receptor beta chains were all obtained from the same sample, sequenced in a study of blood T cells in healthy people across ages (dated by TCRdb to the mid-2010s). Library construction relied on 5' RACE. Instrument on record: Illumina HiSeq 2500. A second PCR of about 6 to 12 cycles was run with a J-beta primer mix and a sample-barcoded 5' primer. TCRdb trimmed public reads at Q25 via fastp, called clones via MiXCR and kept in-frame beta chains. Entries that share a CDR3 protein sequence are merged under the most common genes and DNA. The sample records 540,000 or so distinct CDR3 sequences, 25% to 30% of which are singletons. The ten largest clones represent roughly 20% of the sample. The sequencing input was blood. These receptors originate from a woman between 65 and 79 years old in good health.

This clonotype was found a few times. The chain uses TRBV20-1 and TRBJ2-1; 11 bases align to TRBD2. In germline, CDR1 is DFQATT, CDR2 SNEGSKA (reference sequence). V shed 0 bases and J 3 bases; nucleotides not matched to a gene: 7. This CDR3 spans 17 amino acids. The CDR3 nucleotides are TGCAGTGCTAGAGATGGGGCTAGCGGGGGGTTCTACAATGAGCAGTTCTTC. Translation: CSARDGASGGFYNEQFF.

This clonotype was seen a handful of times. The CDR3 DNA is TGTGCCAGCAGTGAAGTAGGAACAGGGGGGAAAGATGGCTACACCTTC. Translation: CASSEVGTGGKDGYTF. This chain connects TRBV6-1 to TRBJ1-2, with 8 bases aligning to TRBD1. Germline CDR1 reads MNHNS; CDR2 reads SASEGT. CDR3 size: 16 residues. The trim removed 1 base at V and 6 bases at J, leaving 10 bases unmatched.

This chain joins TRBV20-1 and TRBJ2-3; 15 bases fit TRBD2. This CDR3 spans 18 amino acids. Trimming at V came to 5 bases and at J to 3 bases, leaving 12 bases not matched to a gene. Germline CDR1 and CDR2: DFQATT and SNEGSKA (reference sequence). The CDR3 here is CSAAHGRTSGGATDTQYF. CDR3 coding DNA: TGCAGTGCTGCCCACGGGCGGACTAGCGGGGGGGCAACAGATACGCAGTATTTT.

The CDR3 bases are TGCAGTGCTAGTTCGCCGGGACAGGGGAACACTGAAGCTTTCTTT. Amino acid sequence: CSASSPGQGNTEAFF. The chain joins TRBV20-1 to TRBJ1-1; TRBD1 matches 9 bases. Germline values: CDR1 DFQATT, CDR2 SNEGSKA (reference sequence). The V and J ends lost 3 bases and 1 base, in that order; junction bases with no gene match: 6. The CDR3 runs to 15 residues.

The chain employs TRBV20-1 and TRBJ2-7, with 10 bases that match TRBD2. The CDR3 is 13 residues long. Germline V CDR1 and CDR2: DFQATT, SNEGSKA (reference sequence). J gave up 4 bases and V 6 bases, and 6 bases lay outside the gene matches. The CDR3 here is CSALAGGFYEQYF. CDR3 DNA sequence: TGCAGTGCCTTAGCGGGGGGCTTTTACGAGCAGTACTTC.

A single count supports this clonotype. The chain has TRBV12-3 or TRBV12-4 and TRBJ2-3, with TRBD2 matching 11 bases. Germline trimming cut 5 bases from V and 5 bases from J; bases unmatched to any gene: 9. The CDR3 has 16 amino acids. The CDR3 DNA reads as TGTGCCAGCAGTCCCCATAGCGGGAGGGTTGGAGATACGCAGTATTTT. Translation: CASSPHSGRVGDTQYF.

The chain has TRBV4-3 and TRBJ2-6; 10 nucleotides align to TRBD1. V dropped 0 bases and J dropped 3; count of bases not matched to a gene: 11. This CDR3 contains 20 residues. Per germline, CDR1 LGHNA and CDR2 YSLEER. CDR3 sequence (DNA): TGCGCCAGCAGCCAAGATTGGGCGGGACAGGGGTCTTTTGGGGCCAACGTCCTGACTTTC. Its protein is CASSQDWAGQGSFGANVLTF.

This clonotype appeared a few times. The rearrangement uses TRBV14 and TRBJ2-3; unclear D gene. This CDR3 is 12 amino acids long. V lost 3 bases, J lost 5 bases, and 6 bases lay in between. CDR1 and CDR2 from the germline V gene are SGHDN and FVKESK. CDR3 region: CASSHFRDTQYF. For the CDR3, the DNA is TGTGCCAGCAGCCATTTCAGAGATACGCAGTATTTT.

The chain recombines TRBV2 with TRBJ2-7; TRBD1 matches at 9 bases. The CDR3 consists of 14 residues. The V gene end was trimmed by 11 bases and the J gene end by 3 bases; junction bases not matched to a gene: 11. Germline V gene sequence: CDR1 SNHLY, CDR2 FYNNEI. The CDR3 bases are TGTGCCTCCAAGTTTGGACAGGGGCTCTACGAGCAGTACTTC. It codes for CASKFGQGLYEQYF.

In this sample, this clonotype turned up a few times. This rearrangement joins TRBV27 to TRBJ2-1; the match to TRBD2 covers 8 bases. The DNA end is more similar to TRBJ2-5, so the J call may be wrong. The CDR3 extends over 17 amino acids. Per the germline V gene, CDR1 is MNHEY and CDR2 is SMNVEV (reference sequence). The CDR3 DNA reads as TGTGCCAGCAGGCTCGGTTTAGGGGCAGCGGGGGAAGAGACCCAGTACTTC. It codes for CASRLGLGAAGEETQYF.

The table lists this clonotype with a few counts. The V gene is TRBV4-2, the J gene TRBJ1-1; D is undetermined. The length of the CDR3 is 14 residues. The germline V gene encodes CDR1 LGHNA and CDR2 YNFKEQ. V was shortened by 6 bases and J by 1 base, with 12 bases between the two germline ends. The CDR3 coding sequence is TGTGCCAGCAGAAATACGGGGTCGAACACTGAAGCTTTCTTT. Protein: CASRNTGSNTEAFF.

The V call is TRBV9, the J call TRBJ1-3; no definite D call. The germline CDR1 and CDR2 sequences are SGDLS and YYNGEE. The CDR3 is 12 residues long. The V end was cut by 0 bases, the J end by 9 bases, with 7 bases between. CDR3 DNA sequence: TGTGCCAGCAGCGTAGGAGTCGGCACCATATATTTT. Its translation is CASSVGVGTIYF. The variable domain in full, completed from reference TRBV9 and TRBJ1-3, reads DSGVTQTPKHLITATGQRVTLRCSPRSGDLSVYWYQQSLDQGLQFLIQYYNGEERAKGNILERFSAQQFPDLHSELNLSSLELGDSALYFCASSVGVGTIYFGEGSWLTVV.

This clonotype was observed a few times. The CDR3 nucleotides read TGTGCCAGCAGTTCCGGGACGGGGGGCCGTTTGAGCACTGAAGCTTTCTTT. It encodes CASSSGTGGRLSTEAFF. The J gene is TRBJ1-1, the V gene TRBV12-3 or TRBV12-4, with D perhaps matching TRBD1 (6 bases). This CDR3 is 17 amino acids long. Trimming took off 4 bases at V and 4 bases at J, with 22 bases between the two ends.

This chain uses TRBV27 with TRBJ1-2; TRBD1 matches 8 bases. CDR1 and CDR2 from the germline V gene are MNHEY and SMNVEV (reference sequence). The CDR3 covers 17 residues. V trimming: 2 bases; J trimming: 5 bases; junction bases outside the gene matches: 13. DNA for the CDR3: TGTGCCAGCAGTTTAAATCCTCGACAGGGGTCTTGGTATGGCTACACCTTC. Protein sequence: CASSLNPRQGSWYGYTF.

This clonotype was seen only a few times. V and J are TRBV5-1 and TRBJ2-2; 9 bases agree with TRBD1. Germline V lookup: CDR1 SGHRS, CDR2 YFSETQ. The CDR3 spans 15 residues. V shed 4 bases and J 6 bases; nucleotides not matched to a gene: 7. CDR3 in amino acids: CASSIGDRASGELFF. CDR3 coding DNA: TGCGCCAGCAGCATAGGGGACAGGGCGTCCGGGGAGCTGTTTTTT.

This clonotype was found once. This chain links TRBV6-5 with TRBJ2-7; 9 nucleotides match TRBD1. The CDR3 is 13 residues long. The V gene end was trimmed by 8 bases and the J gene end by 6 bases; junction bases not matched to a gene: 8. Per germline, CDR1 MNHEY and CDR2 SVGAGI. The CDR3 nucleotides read TGTGCCAGCGGAGGGACAGGGAAGAGCGAGCAGTACTTC. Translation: CASGGTGKSEQYF.

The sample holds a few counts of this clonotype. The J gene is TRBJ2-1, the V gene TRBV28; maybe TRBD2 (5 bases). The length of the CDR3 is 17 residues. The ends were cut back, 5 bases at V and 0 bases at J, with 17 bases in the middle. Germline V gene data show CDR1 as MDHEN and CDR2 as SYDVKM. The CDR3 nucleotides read TGTGCCAGCAGTCCCCCGCCGCGGGTGCTCTCCTACAATGAGCAGTTCTTC. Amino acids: CASSPPPRVLSYNEQFF.

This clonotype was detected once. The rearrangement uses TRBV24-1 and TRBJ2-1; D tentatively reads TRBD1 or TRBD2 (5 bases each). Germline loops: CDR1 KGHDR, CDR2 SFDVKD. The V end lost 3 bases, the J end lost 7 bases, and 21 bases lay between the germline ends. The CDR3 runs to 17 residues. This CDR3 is CATSDVRSDGEGNEQFF. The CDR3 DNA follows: TGTGCCACCAGTGATGTACGTTCGGACGGAGAGGGGAATGAGCAGTTCTTC.

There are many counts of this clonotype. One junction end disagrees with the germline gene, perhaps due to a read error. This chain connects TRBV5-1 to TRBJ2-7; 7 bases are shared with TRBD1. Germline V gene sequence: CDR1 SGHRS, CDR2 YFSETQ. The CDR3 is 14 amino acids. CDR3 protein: CASSLEGGGYEQYF. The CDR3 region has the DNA TGTGCCAGCAGCTTGGAAGGGGGCGGTTACGAGCAGTACTTC.

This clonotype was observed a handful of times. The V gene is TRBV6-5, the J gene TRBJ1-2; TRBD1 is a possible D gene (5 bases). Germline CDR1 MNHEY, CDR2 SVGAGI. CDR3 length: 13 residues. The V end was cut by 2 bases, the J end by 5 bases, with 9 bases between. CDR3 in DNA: TGTGCCAGCAGTTACGTTCAGGGATATGGCTACACCTTC. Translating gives CASSYVQGYGYTF.

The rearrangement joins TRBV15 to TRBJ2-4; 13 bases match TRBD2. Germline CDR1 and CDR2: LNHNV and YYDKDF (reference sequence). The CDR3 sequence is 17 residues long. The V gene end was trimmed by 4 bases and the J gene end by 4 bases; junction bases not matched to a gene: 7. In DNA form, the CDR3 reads TGTGCCACCAGCATAACTAGCGGGGGGGCGAGAAAAAACATTCAGTACTTC. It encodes CATSITSGGARKNIQYF.

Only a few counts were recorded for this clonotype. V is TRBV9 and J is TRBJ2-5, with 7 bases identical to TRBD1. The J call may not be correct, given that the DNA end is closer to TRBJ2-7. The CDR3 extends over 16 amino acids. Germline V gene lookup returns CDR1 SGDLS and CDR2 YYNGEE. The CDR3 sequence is CASSAGTVGSPYEQYF. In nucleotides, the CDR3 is TGTGCCAGCAGCGCCGGGACAGTAGGATCCCCCTACGAGCAGTACTTC.

In DNA, the CDR3 is TGTGCCAGCAGCTTGTACAATGGAAACACCATATATTTT. It encodes CASSLYNGNTIYF. The chain is built from TRBV11-3 and TRBJ1-3; unclear D gene. The V end was cut by 3 bases, the J end by 3 bases, with 6 bases between. This CDR3 region has 13 residues. Germline assignment: CDR1 SGHNT and CDR2 YENEEA.

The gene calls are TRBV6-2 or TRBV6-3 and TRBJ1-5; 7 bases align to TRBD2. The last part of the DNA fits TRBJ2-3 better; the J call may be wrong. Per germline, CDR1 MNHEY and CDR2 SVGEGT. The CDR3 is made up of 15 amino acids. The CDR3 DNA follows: TGTGCCAGCAGTTACACCACCGGGGGGTATGAGCCCCAGTATTTT. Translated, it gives CASSYTTGGYEPQYF.

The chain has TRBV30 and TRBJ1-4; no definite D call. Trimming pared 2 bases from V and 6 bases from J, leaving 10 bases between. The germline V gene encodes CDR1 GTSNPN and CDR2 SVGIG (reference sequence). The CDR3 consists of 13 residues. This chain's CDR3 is CAWSKNRDEKLFF. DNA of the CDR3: TGTGCCTGGAGTAAAAACAGAGATGAAAAACTGTTTTTT.

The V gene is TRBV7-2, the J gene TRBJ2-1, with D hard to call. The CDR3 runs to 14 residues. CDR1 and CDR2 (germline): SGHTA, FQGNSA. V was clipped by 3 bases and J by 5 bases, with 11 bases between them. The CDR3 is CASSFTKGNNEQFF. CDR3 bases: TGTGCCAGCAGCTTTACTAAGGGAAACAATGAGCAGTTCTTC.

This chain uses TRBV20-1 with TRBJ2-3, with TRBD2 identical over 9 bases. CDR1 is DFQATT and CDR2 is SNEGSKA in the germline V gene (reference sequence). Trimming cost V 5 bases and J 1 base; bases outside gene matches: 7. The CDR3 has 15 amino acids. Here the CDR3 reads CSALSTSGRTDTQYF. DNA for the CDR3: TGCAGTGCTCTTTCGACTAGCGGCCGCACAGATACGCAGTATTTT.

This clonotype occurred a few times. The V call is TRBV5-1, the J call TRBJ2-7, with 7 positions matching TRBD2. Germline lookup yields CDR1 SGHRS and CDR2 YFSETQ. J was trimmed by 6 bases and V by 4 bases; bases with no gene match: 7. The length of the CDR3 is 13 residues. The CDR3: CASSQAGSGEQYF. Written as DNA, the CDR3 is TGCGCCAGCAGCCAAGCGGGATCGGGCGAGCAGTACTTC.